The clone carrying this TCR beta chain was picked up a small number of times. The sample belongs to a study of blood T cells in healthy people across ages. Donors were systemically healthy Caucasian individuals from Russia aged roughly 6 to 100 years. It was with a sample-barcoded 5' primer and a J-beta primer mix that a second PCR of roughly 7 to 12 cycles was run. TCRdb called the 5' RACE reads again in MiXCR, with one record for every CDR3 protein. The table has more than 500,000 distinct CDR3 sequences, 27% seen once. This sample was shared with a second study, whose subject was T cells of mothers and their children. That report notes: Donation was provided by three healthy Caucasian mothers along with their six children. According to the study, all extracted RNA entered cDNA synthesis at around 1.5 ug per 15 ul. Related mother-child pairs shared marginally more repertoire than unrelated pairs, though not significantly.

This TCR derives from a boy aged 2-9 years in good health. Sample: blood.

The CDR3 reads CAISGTSGSGDTQYF. The CDR3 nucleotides read TGTGCCATCAGTGGTACTAGCGGGAGTGGGGATACGCAGTATTTT. The genes are TRBV10-3 and TRBJ2-3; 11 nucleotides agree with TRBD2. J lost 6 bases, V lost 4 bases, and 6 bases had no gene match. CDR1 is ENHRY, CDR2 SYGVKD, per germline. The CDR3 loop spans 15 amino acids.